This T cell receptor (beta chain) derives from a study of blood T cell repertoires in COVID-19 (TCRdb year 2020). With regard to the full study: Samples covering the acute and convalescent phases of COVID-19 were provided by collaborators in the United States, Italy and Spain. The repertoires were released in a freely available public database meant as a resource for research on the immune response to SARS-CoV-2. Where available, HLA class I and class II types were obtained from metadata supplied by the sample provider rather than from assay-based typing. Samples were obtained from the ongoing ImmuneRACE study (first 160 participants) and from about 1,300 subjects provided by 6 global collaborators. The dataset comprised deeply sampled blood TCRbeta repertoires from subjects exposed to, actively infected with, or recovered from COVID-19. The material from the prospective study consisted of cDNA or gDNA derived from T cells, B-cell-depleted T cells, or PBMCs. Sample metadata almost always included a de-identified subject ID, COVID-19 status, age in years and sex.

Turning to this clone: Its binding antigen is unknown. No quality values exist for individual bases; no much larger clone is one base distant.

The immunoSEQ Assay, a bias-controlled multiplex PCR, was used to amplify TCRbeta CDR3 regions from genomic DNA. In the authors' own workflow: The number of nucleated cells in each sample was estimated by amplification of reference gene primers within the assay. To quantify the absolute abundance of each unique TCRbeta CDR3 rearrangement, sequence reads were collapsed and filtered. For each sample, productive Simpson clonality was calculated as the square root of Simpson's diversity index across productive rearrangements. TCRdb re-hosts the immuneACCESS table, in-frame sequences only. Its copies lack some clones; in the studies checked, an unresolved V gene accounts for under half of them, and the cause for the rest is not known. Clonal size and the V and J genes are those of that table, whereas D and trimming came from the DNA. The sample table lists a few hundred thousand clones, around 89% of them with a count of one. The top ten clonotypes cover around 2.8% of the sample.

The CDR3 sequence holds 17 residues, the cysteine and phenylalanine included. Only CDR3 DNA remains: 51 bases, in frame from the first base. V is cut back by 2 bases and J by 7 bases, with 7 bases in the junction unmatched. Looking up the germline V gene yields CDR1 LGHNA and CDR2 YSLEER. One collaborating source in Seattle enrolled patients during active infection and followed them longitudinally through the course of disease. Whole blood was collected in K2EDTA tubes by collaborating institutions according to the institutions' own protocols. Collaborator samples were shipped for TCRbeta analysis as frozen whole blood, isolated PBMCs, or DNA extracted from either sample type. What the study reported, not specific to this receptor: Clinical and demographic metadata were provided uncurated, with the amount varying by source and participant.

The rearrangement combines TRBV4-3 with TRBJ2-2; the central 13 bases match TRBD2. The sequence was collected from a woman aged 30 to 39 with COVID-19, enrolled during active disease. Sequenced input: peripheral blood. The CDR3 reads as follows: CASSQSTGTSGIGELFF. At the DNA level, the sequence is TGCGCCAGCAGCCAATCGACCGGGACTAGCGGGATCGGGGAGCTGTTTTTT.